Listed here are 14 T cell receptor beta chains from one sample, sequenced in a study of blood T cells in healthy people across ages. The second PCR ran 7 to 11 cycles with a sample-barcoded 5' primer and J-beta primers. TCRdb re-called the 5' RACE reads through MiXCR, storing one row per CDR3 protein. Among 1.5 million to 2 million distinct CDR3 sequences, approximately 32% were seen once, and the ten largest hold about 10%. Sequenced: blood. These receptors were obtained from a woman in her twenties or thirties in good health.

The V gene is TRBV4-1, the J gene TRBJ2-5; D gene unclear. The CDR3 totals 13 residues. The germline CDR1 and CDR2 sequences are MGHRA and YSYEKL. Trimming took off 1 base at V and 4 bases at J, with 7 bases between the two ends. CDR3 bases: TGCGCCAGCAGCCAAGTCGGCTCAGAGACCCAGTACTTC. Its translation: CASSQVGSETQYF.

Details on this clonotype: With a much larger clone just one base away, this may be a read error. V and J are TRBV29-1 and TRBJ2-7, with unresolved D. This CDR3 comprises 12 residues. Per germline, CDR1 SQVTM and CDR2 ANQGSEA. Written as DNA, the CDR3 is TGCAGCGTTGAAATCAGATCCTACGGGCAGTACTTC. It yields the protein CSVEIRSYGQYF.

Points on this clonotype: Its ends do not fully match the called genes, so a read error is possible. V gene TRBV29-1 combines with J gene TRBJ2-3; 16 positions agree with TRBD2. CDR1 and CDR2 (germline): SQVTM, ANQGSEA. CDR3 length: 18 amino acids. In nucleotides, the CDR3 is TGCAGCGTTGACGCCCCCGGGACTAGCGGGGGGGCTGGGGATACGCCGTATTTT. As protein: CSVDAPGTSGGAGDTPYF.

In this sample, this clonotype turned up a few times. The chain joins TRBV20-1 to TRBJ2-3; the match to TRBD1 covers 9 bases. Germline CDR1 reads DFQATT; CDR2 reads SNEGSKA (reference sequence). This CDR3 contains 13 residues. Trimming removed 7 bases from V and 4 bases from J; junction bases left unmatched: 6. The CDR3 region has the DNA TGCAGTGTCCCAAGGGACAGGGCAGATACGCAGTATTTT. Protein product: CSVPRDRADTQYF.

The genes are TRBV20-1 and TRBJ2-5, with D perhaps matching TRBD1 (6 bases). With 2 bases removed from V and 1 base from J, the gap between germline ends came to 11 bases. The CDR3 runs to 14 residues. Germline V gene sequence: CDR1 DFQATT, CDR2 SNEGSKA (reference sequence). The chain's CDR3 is CSARPGHFQETQYF. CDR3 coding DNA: TGCAGTGCTAGACCGGGACATTTCCAAGAGACCCAGTACTTC.

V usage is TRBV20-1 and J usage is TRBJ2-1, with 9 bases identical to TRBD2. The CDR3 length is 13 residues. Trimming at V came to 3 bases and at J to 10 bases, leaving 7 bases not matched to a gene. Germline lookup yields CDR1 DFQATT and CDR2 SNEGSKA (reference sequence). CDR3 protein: CSARGGGAAEQFF. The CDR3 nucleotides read TGCAGTGCTAGGGGCGGGGGGGCCGCGGAGCAGTTCTTC.

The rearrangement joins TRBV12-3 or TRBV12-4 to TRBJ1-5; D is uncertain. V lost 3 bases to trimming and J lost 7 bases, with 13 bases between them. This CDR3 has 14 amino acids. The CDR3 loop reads CASSFREAGQPQHF. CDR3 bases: TGTGCCAGCAGTTTCCGGGAGGCTGGGCAGCCCCAGCATTTT.

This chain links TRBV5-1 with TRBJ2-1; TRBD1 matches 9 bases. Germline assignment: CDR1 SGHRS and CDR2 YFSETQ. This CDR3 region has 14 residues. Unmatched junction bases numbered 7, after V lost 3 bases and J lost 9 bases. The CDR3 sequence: CASSSRTGGGEQFF. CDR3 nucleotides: TGCGCCAGCAGCTCACGAACAGGGGGCGGTGAGCAGTTCTTC. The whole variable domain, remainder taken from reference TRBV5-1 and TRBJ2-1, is KAGVTQTPRYLIKTRGQQVTLSCSPISGHRSVSWYQQTPGQGLQFLFEYFSETQRNKGNFPGRFSGRQFSNSRSEMNVSTLELGDSALYLCASSSRTGGGEQFFGPGTRLTVL.

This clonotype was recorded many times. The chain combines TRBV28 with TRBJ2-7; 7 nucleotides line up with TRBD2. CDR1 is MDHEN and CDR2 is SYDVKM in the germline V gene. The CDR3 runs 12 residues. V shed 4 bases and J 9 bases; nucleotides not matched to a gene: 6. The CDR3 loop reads CASSWGGGVQYF. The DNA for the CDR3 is TGTGCCAGCAGTTGGGGGGGGGGTGTGCAGTACTTC. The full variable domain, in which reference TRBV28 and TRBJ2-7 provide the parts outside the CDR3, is DVKVTQSSRYLVKRTGEKVFLECVQDMDHENMFWYRQDPGLGLRLIYFSYDVKMKEKGDIPEGYSVSREKKERFSLILESASTNQTSMYLCASSWGGGVQYFGPGTRLTVT.

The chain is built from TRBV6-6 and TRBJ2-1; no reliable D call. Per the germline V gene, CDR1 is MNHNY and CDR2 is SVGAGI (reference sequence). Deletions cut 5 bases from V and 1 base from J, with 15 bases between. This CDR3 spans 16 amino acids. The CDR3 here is CASSRLFSTSYNEQFF. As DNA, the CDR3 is TGTGCCAGCAGTAGACTTTTTTCTACTTCCTACAATGAGCAGTTCTTC.

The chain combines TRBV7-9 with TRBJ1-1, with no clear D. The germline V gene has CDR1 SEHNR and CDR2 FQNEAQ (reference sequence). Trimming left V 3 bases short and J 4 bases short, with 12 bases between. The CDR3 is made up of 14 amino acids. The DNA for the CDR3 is TGTGCCAGCAGCTTTTCAGGCGTGGGCACTGAAGCTTTCTTT. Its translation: CASSFSGVGTEAFF.

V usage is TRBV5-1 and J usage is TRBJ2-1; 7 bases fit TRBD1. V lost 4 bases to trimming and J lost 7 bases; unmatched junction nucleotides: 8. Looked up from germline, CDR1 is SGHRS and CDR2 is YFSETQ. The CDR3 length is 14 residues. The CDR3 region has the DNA TGCGCCAGCAGCGGCTCGACAGGGTTGAATGAGCAGTTCTTC. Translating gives CASSGSTGLNEQFF.

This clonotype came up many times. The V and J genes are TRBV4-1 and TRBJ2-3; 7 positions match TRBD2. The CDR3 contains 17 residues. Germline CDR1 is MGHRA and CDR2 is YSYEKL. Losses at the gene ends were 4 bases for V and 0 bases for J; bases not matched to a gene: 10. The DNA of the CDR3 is TGCGCCAGCAGCCGATCCGGGACTATCACTAGCACAGATACGCAGTATTTT. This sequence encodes CASSRSGTITSTDTQYF.

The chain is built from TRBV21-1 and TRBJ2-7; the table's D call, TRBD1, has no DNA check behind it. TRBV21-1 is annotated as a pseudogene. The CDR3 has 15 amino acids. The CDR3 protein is CASSKTTTGPRGQYF. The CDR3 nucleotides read TGTGCCAGCAGCAAAACCACGACAGGGCCGAGGGGGCAGTACTTC.